The 27 T cell receptor beta chains in this list originate from one sample, sequenced in a study of blood T cell repertoires in COVID-19. Method: immunoSEQ multiplex PCR; TCRdb's copy keeps in-frame clones and lacks some. The profile shows about 280,000 clones, approximately 85% of them singletons. Material: peripheral blood. These TCRs come from a young man with active or convalescent COVID-19.

The chain has TRBV10-3 and TRBJ2-2, with D possibly TRBD2 on 7 matching bases. Germline CDR1 is ENHRY and CDR2 is SYGVKD. The V end was cut by 8 bases, the J end by 0 bases, with 13 bases between. The CDR3 sequence is 15 residues long. The DNA for the CDR3 is TGTGCCATCGGGGGGGCTCCTCCGAACACCGGGGAGCTGTTTTTT. Amino acids: CAIGGAPPNTGELFF.

The CDR3 DNA reads as TGTGCCAGCTCACCACCCAATATACAGGGGGCTAACTATGGCTACACCTTC. Residues: CASSPPNIQGANYGYTF. This rearrangement joins TRBV18 to TRBJ1-2; 8 nucleotides line up with TRBD1. CDR3 length equals 17 residues. With V trimmed by 0 bases and J by 0 bases, 6 bases remained unmatched. Germline CDR1 and CDR2: KGHSH and LQKENI.

V gene TRBV4-2 combines with J gene TRBJ1-6, with D possibly matching TRBD1 (6 bases). Per germline, CDR1 LGHNA and CDR2 YNFKEQ. V lost 0 bases and J lost 5, with 8 bases in between. The CDR3 is 15 amino acids. CDR3: CASSQESGDNSPLHF. For the CDR3, the DNA is TGTGCCAGCAGCCAAGAGTCAGGGGATAATTCACCCCTCCACTTT.

The chain has TRBV7-2 and TRBJ1-1; 7 nucleotides agree with TRBD1. The CDR3 is 14 residues long. Germline trimming cut 3 bases from V and 1 base from J; bases unmatched to any gene: 2. Germline loops: CDR1 SGHTA, CDR2 FQGNSA. The CDR3 is CASSFGTANTEAFF. The CDR3 region has the DNA TGTGCCAGCAGCTTCGGGACAGCGAACACTGAAGCTTTCTTT. The full variable domain, rest sourced from reference TRBV7-2 and TRBJ1-1, is GAGVSQSPSNKVTEKGKDVELRCDPISGHTALYWYRQSLGQGLEFLIYFQGNSAPDKSGLPSDRFSAERTGGSVSTLTIQRTQQEDSAVYLCASSFGTANTEAFFGQGTRLTVV.

The chain has TRBV7-9 and TRBJ2-1; the D is unclear. CDR3 length: 14 amino acids. Trimming removed 4 bases at V and 5 bases at J, with 12 bases between. Germline V gene data show CDR1 as SEHNR and CDR2 as FQNEAQ (reference sequence). The CDR3 region has the DNA TGTGCCAGCAGCTGGTTCGGCAGGCACAATGAGCAGTTCTTC. It codes for CASSWFGRHNEQFF.

The V gene is TRBV18, the J gene TRBJ2-1; 14 nucleotides agree with TRBD2. The V gene end was trimmed by 0 bases and the J gene end by 15 bases; junction bases not matched to a gene: 7. Looked up from germline, CDR1 is KGHSH and CDR2 is LQKENI. The CDR3 length is 15 residues. The CDR3 loop is CASSPPGTSGGPAFF. The DNA for the CDR3 is TGTGCCAGCTCACCACCGGGGACTAGCGGGGGCCCTGCGTTCTTC. The full variable domain, completed using reference TRBV18 and TRBJ2-1, is NAGVMQNPRHLVRRRGQEARLRCSPMKGHSHVYWYRQLPEEGLKFMVYLQKENIIDESGMPKERFSAEFPKEGPSILRIQQVVRGDSAAYFCASSPPGTSGGPAFFGPGTRLTVL.

The chain has TRBV25-1 and TRBJ2-2; D is possibly TRBD2 (6 bases). CDR3 length equals 14 residues. The germline CDR1 and CDR2 sequences are MGHDK and SYGVNS. Deletions cut 8 bases from V and 2 bases from J, with 12 bases between. In nucleotides, the CDR3 is TGTGCCAGCCGGGCAGCGGGCAACACCGGGGAGCTGTTTTTT. Its translation is CASRAAGNTGELFF.

This chain links TRBV12-5 with TRBJ2-3, with 8 bases aligning to TRBD1. This CDR3 has 16 residues. Germline CDR1 and CDR2: LGHNT and FRNRAP. With V trimmed by 5 bases and J by 4 bases, 11 bases remained unmatched. The CDR3 DNA reads as TGTGCTAGTGGTGGGATACAGGGGGGTAGTTCAGATACGCAGTATTTT. This gives the protein CASGGIQGGSSDTQYF.

The V gene is TRBV6-2 or TRBV6-3, the J gene TRBJ2-7, with D possibly TRBD2 on 6 matching bases. The ends were cut back, 2 bases at V and 4 bases at J, with 15 bases in the middle. This CDR3 comprises 15 residues. Germline V gives CDR1 MNHEY, CDR2 SVGEGT. CDR3 region: CASSYGKTGRYEQYF. The CDR3 nucleotides read TGTGCCAGCAGTTACGGGAAAACGGGGAGGTACGAGCAGTACTTC.

V gene TRBV7-2 combines with J gene TRBJ2-5; 8 bases are a match to TRBD2. Looked up from germline, CDR1 is SGHTA and CDR2 is FQGNSA. Unmatched junction bases numbered 6, after V lost 4 bases and J lost 5 bases. The CDR3 spans 14 residues. DNA for the CDR3: TGTGCCAGCAGCTCCGGGGGGGCCGGGGAGACCCAGTACTTC. Protein: CASSSGGAGETQYF.

The rearrangement joins TRBV4-1 to TRBJ2-7, with D tentatively TRBD1 (5 bases). This CDR3 contains 15 residues. V was cut by 2 bases and J by 5 bases, with 16 bases left in between. Germline-derived CDR1 and CDR2 are MGHRA and YSYEKL. The CDR3 bases are TGCGCCAGCAGCCAAAGGGAAGGGGCCGTCCACGAGCAGTACTTC. This gives the protein CASSQREGAVHEQYF.

The CDR3 loop is CASSLNPGNQPQHF. The CDR3 DNA reads TGTGCCAGCAGCTTAAATCCAGGGAATCAGCCCCAGCATTTT. The chain employs TRBV7-8 and TRBJ1-5; tentative D call: TRBD1 (5 bases). Trimming took 2 bases from V and 4 from J, leaving 9 bases between them. Looked up from germline, CDR1 is SGHVS and CDR2 is FQNEAQ. The CDR3 length is 14 residues.

V is TRBV9 and J is TRBJ1-5; 10 bases are shared with TRBD1. The length of the CDR3 is 15 residues. The germline gives CDR1 SGDLS, CDR2 YYNGEE. J lost 6 bases, V lost 0 bases, and 3 bases had no gene match. This CDR3 is CASSVGTGGRQPQHF. The CDR3 bases are TGTGCCAGCAGCGTAGGGACAGGGGGACGTCAGCCCCAGCATTTT.

This clone came up once. The rearrangement uses TRBV6-6 and TRBJ2-3; 7 bases fit TRBD2. CDR1 and CDR2 from the germline V gene are MNHNY and SVGAGI (reference sequence). This CDR3 comprises 18 residues. With 5 bases clipped from V and 0 bases from J, the junction kept 14 bases outside the gene matches. In DNA form, the CDR3 reads TGTGCCAGCAGTCTCCCCGGTACAGCGGGGATGAGCACAGATACGCAGTATTTT. This sequence encodes CASSLPGTAGMSTDTQYF.

The chain uses TRBV2 and TRBJ1-5; D is perhaps TRBD1 (5 bases). Germline CDR1 reads SNHLY; CDR2 reads FYNNEI. This CDR3 has 14 residues. With 10 bases removed from V and 7 bases from J, the gap between germline ends came to 20 bases. Here the CDR3 DNA reads TGTGCCACCATGAGCCCAGGGTATGCCCAGCCCCAGCATTTT. It is translated as CATMSPGYAQPQHF.

V usage is TRBV4-3 and J usage is TRBJ1-6, with a tentative D call TRBD1 (5 bases). This CDR3 comprises 15 residues. Germline lookup yields CDR1 LGHNA and CDR2 YSLEER. Trimming shortened V by 1 base and J by 8 bases, and 12 bases separated the two germline ends. Here the CDR3 DNA reads TGCGCCAGCAGCCAAGTAGCCAGGGTACATTCACCCCTCCACTTT. Its translation: CASSQVARVHSPLHF.

The table lists this clone with a count of one. This sequence joins TRBV6-6 and TRBJ2-1; D is uncertain. The CDR3 runs to 11 residues. V dropped 0 bases and J dropped 10 bases, with 4 bases sitting between them. Germline assignment: CDR1 MNHNY and CDR2 SVGAGI (reference sequence). The CDR3 loop reads CASSYSLEQFF. The CDR3 DNA reads as TGTGCCAGCAGTTACTCACTAGAGCAGTTCTTC.

The chain recombines TRBV6-4 with TRBJ1-3, with D uncertain. Germline V gene sequence: CDR1 MRHNA, CDR2 SNTAGT. With 2 bases removed from V and 3 bases from J, the gap between germline ends came to 20 bases. The CDR3 totals 18 residues. The CDR3 region has the DNA TGTGCCAGCAGTGACCGATCTTTTAAGAGTGAAGTTGGAAACACCATATATTTT. Its protein product is CASSDRSFKSEVGNTIYF.

The chain joins TRBV9 to TRBJ2-6, with 7 positions matching TRBD1. The CDR3 sequence is 18 residues long. The ends lost 4 bases at V and 0 bases at J; junction bases unmatched: 10. Germline V gene sequence: CDR1 SGDLS, CDR2 YYNGEE. CDR3 nucleotide sequence: TGTGCCAGCAGCATTAACAGGGGTTGGAGCTCTGGGGCCAACGTCCTGACTTTC. It yields the protein CASSINRGWSSGANVLTF.

This chain joins TRBV27 and TRBJ2-7, with 8 nucleotides matching TRBD2. The CDR3 consists of 13 residues. Trimming cost V 11 bases and J 2 bases; bases outside gene matches: 8. In germline, CDR1 is MNHEY, CDR2 SMNVEV (reference sequence). The CDR3 DNA is TGTGCCGTCGGGGGGGGCCATCCCTACGAGCAGTACTTC. Its protein product is CAVGGGHPYEQYF.

The chain is built from TRBV6-4 and TRBJ2-4; D is possibly TRBD1 (6 bases). CDR1 and CDR2 (germline): MRHNA, SNTAGT. The V gene lost 10 bases and the J gene lost 0 bases, with 16 bases spanning the gap. The CDR3 is made up of 15 amino acids. The CDR3 nucleotides are TGTGCCATCCTAGGACAGAAACTAGCCAAAAACATTCAGTACTTC. Its protein product is CAILGQKLAKNIQYF.

The chain has TRBV25-1 and TRBJ1-5; no clear D gene. This CDR3 region has 13 residues. Trimming stripped 7 bases from V and 2 bases from J, with 9 bases between. CDR1 is MGHDK, CDR2 SYGVNS, per germline. The CDR3 sequence: CASTDGGNQPQHF. In DNA form, the CDR3 reads TGTGCCAGCACCGACGGGGGCAATCAGCCCCAGCATTTT.

V and J are TRBV27 and TRBJ1-2, with 10 bases identical to TRBD1. The trim removed 0 bases at V and 6 bases at J, leaving 7 bases unmatched. The CDR3 sequence is 16 residues long. CDR1 is MNHEY, CDR2 SMNVEV, per germline (reference sequence). The CDR3 DNA reads as TGTGCCAGCAGTTTATCCGGACAGGGGGAAAAGCATGGCTACACCTTC. It is translated as CASSLSGQGEKHGYTF.

The chain carries TRBV6-2 or TRBV6-3 and TRBJ2-7, with TRBD2 identical over 14 bases. J gave up 0 bases and V 6 bases, and 7 bases lay outside the gene matches. Germline CDR1 is MNHEY and CDR2 is SVGEGT. CDR3 size: 17 residues. This chain's CDR3 is CASSRTSGGLSSYEQYF. CDR3 DNA sequence: TGTGCCAGCAGCCGGACTAGCGGGGGGCTAAGCTCCTACGAGCAGTACTTC.

The V call is TRBV4-1, the J call TRBJ2-7; 9 bases fit TRBD1. This CDR3 spans 16 amino acids. Germline V gives CDR1 MGHRA, CDR2 YSYEKL. Trimming removed 4 bases from V and 3 bases from J; junction bases left unmatched: 10. CDR3 DNA sequence: TGCGCCAGCAGCCCTGGGGGGACAGGGTTTTTCTACGAGCAGTACTTC. This translates into CASSPGGTGFFYEQYF.

A single count supports this clone. The chain recombines TRBV5-1 with TRBJ1-4; D perhaps matches TRBD1 (6 bases). The CDR3 length is 17 residues. CDR1 SGHRS and CDR2 YFSETQ come from the germline V gene. With 2 bases removed from V and 1 base from J, the gap between germline ends came to 15 bases. CDR3 residues: CASSLGPSTGTNEKLFF. The DNA for the CDR3 is TGCGCCAGCAGCTTAGGGCCATCGACAGGAACTAATGAAAAACTGTTTTTT.

CDR3: CASSQEVGGTYNEQFF. In DNA form, the CDR3 reads TGCGCCAGCAGCCAAGAGGTAGGGGGCACCTACAATGAGCAGTTCTTC. The gene calls are TRBV4-3 and TRBJ2-1; TRBD1 aligns across 7 bases. V was pared by 0 bases and J by 2 bases, with 4 bases of the junction left unmatched. The CDR3 is 16 amino acids. The germline V gene has CDR1 LGHNA and CDR2 YSLEER.